This T cell receptor beta chain originates from a study of T cells in localized non-small cell lung cancer (dated by TCRdb to about 2020). About the study as a whole: The study examined T cell repertoires in hundreds of patients with early-stage NSCLC and compared tumors with uninvolved tumor-adjacent lungs. A mean age of roughly 64 years was recorded for the NSCLC patients, of whom more than 120 were male and about a hundred were female. All 240 or so NSCLC patients in the cohort were treatment-naive and had localized lung tumors that were resected.

The paper's findings and limits, for the study overall: Longer overall survival was associated with higher T cell density in blood, whereas shorter survival was associated with higher clonality in adjacent lung. Multi-region tumor sequencing was not performed, so intratumor heterogeneity could not be excluded. Uninvolved tumor-adjacent lung showed the highest T cell clonality, higher than tumor, which suggests more focused antigenic responses in the uninvolved tumor-adjacent lung. A median of around 60 of the top 100 tumor clones turned up in the paired uninvolved adjacent lung, and around 27 of those clones also ranked among the top 100 of that same adjacent lung. Because of the exploratory design, TCR variables were selected using unadjusted p-values without false-discovery rate correction.

The germline V gene (reference sequence) supplies CDR1 MNHEY and CDR2 SMNVEV. The V end loses 3 bases and the J end loses 7 bases, and a stretch of 13 bases separates them. The CDR3, from cysteine to phenylalanine, totals 14 residues. The read is trimmed to its CDR3 DNA, 42 bases read in frame from base 1. At diagnosis, tumor, uninvolved tumor-adjacent lung and peripheral blood were collected and then preserved as a mix of FFPE and fresh-frozen material. Blood samples were analyzed as peripheral blood mononuclear cells for TCR repertoire profiling. TCR beta CDR3 regions were sequenced from DNA using the immunoSEQ Assay. From the authors' description of their analysis: T cell density was computed as TCR beta template counts normalized to usable DNA estimated by amplifying housekeeping genes. Richness was estimated with the preseqR package, extrapolating to 400,000 templates for PBMC samples and 120,000 templates for tissue samples. Clonality was defined as one minus Pielou's evenness. Tissue-enriched TCRs were identified through differential abundance testing performed on productive amino-acid clonotypes, with a minimum total count of 5 and an alpha of 0.1. The Jaccard Index and the Morisita Overlap Index were used to measure how much the repertoires overlapped between compartments. TCR beta CDR3s were clustered by GLIPH together with public tetramer-defined viral CDR3s, and at least three viral sequences plus V-gene enrichment were required for viral motifs. Imported from immuneACCESS, the table was reduced by TCRdb to in-frame sequences with V and J called. These copies leave out some clones; in studies compared against another copy, an unresolved V gene accounts for under half, and the cause of the remainder is not known. The V and J calls and clone size were taken over from that table, and D and trimming were inferred from the DNA. The sample table holds about 52,000 clones, of which around 90% were seen once. Together, the top ten hold roughly a sixth of the sample.

A note on this clone: Its antigen specificity is not known. Qualities for individual bases were not recorded, and no much larger clone is one base off.

The source is a female donor with stage II lung adenocarcinoma. The receptor chain draws on TRBV27 and TRBJ2-1; no D gene call is confident. The material was PBMCs, obtained before any cancer treatment. The DNA sequence follows: TGTGCCAGCAGTTTCGAAGGAATGGGGAATGAGCAGTTCTTC. Translated, it gives CASSFEGMGNEQFF.